This TCR beta chain was profiled in a study of beta chain features in type 1 diabetes. cDNA synthesis used the whole RNA isolate, giving expressed TCRB sequences. TCRdb's copy holds only in-frame clones and misses some; the assay was immunoSEQ multiplex PCR. The sample yields about 620,000 clones, roughly 16% seen once. V lost 5 bases, J lost 0 bases, and 8 bases lay in between. Germline loops: CDR1 SGHAT, CDR2 FQDESV (reference sequence). CDR3 length: 13 residues. Study findings and constraints: TCRB rearrangement may or may not be influenced by HLA type; here this remained unresolved. When VDJ junctions were examined, type 1 diabetes patients showed fewer insertions and more deletions.

Regarding this clone: What it recognizes is unknown.

Sequenced material: naive CD4+ T cells from blood. The sequence derives from a man younger than 35 in good health. This rearrangement joins TRBV11-1 to TRBJ2-7; D is ambiguous. In nucleotides, the CDR3 is TGTGCCAGCAGCGCCAAGCACTCCTACGAGCAGTACTTC. It codes for CASSAKHSYEQYF.